Below, one T cell receptor beta chain is given with its context. This entry comes from a study of blood T cell repertoires in COVID-19. TCRdb keeps only in-frame clones here, not all; method: immunoSEQ multiplex PCR. The sample has hundreds of thousands of clones; about 90% are singletons. CDR3 length: 11 residues. Germline assignment: CDR1 MDHEN and CDR2 SYDVKM. V lost 5 bases, J lost 15 bases, and 14 bases lay in between. The rearrangement uses TRBV28 and TRBJ1-3; D is undetermined. Sample: PBMCs or T cells enriched from blood (not recorded which). The receptor was derived from a woman aged 25 to 39 who had recovered from COVID-19. CDR3 DNA sequence: TGTGCCAGCAGTCCCGGTAGATTCGCATATTTT. This sequence encodes CASSPGRFAYF.